This entry describes one T cell receptor (beta chain). TCR beta libraries were built with iRepertoire HTBI primers and Arm-PCR of CDR3 regions. TCRdb re-derived calls from the multiplex PCR reads in MiXCR, one entry per CDR3 protein. The table lists around 400,000 distinct CDR3 sequences, 21% of them singletons. This sample was taken from a study of regulatory T cells in long-lasting Graves disease. This sample's time point: persistent/refractory GD, antithyroid drugs over 5 years with positive TRAb. PBMC RNA was the source of the TCR library. Germline V gene sequence: CDR1 SNHLY, CDR2 FYNNEI. The trim removed 8 bases at V and 5 bases at J, leaving 4 bases unmatched. The CDR3 is 13 residues long.

The material was peripheral blood mononuclear cells (PBMCs), obtained when the disease was refractory, from a patient treated with antithyroid drugs. This TCR came from a female donor with Graves disease. The chain has TRBV2 and TRBJ2-5; 11 bases are a match to TRBD1. The CDR3 DNA is TGTGCCAGCTCGGGGACAGGGGGGGAGACCCAGTACTTC. This codes for CASSGTGGETQYF. Using reference TRBV2 and TRBJ2-5 for the parts outside the CDR3, the full variable domain is EPEVTQTPSHQVTQMGQEVILRCVPISNHLYFYWYRQILGQKVEFLVSFYNNEISEKSEIFDDQFSVERPDGSNFTLKIRSTKLEDSAMYFCASSGTGGETQYFGPGTRLLVL.